The T cell receptor beta chain under discussion was sequenced for a study of shared clonotypes between healthy human individuals. The wider study: The donor group consisted of two women and three men, aged 18 to 49. There were three CD4 naive, three CD4 memory, two CD8 naive and one CD8 memory plates per donor.

Adults of Caucasian background living in Nashville, Tennessee made up all donors. Investigators divided CD4+ cells into CD45RA+ naive and CD45RA-negative memory subsets. V dropped 4 bases and J dropped 2 bases, with 12 bases sitting between them. This CDR3 spans 15 amino acids. Per the germline V gene, CDR1 is LNHDA and CDR2 is SQIVND (reference sequence). Data came from immunoSEQ multiplex PCR; TCRdb stores just in-frame clones and leaves some out. The table has about 1 million clones, under 80% seen once. This TCR derives from a young man in good health. The sequenced sample consisted of memory CD4+ T cells sorted from blood. Sample subset: CD45RA-negative fraction. The chain combines TRBV19 with TRBJ2-1, with a tentative D call TRBD2 (7 bases). CDR3 residues: CASSKGGGTYNEQFF. CDR3 coding DNA: TGTGCCAGTAGTAAGGGGGGAGGGACCTACAATGAGCAGTTCTTC. The full variable domain, rest sourced from reference TRBV19 and TRBJ2-1, is DGGITQSPKYLFRKEGQNVTLSCEQNLNHDAMYWYRQDPGQGLRLIYYSQIVNDFQKGDIAEGYSVSREKKESFPLTVTSAQKNPTAFYLCASSKGGGTYNEQFFGPGTRLTVL.